The 27 T cell receptor beta chains presented below share a single source sample, sequenced in a study of shared clonotypes between healthy human individuals. The method was immunoSEQ multiplex PCR; TCRdb's version includes in-frame clones alone and lacks a portion of them. Of 1.5 million to 2.5 million clones listed, just under 95% are singletons. Terminally differentiated effector memory CD45RA+ cells were left out of the naive CD8 fraction, which was CD45RO-negative and positively selected for CCR7. Specimen: naive CD8+ T cells sorted from blood. The receptors shown here come from a man younger than 30 in good health.

Concerning this clone: Being one base from a much bigger clone, this may be a read error. The sample holds other DNA sequences that translate to the same CDR3. Here the CDR3 reads CASSGTGSYEQYF. CDR3 nucleotide sequence: TGTGCCAGCAGCGGGACAGGGTCCTACGAGCAGTACTTC. V usage is TRBV7-9 and J usage is TRBJ2-7; 9 bases are shared with TRBD1. Trimming removed 5 bases from V and 1 base from J; junction bases left unmatched: 0. Germline loops: CDR1 SEHNR, CDR2 FQNEAQ (reference sequence). There are 13 residues in the CDR3.

The rearrangement joins TRBV11-2 to TRBJ2-5; tentative D call: TRBD1 (6 bases). V shed 2 bases and J shed 2 bases, with 12 bases lying between them. CDR1 and CDR2 from the germline V gene are SGHAT and FQNNGV. The CDR3 has 15 amino acids. The CDR3 sequence: CASSLTRTDQETQYF. CDR3 nucleotide sequence: TGTGCCAGCAGCTTAACCCGGACAGATCAAGAGACCCAGTACTTC.

This chain connects TRBV15 to TRBJ1-2; maybe TRBD1 (5 bases). This CDR3 region has 15 residues. Trimming took 3 bases from V and 0 from J, leaving 11 bases between them. CDR1 LNHNV and CDR2 YYDKDF come from the germline V gene (reference sequence). The CDR3 region has the DNA TGTGCCACCAGCAGGTGGGGGGAAGCTAACTATGGCTACACCTTC. Amino acid sequence: CATSRWGEANYGYTF. Full variable domain (missing parts from reference TRBV15 and TRBJ1-2): DAMVIQNPRYQVTQFGKPVTLSCSQTLNHNVMYWYQQKSSQAPKLLFHYYDKDFNNEADTPDNFQSRRPNTSFCFLDIRSPGLGDTAMYLCATSRWGEANYGYTFGSGTRLTVV.

This chain links TRBV7-9 with TRBJ2-7, with D possibly being TRBD1 (6 bases). The germline V gene has CDR1 SEHNR and CDR2 FQNEAQ (reference sequence). The CDR3 sequence is 14 residues long. The V end lost 0 bases, the J end lost 9 bases, and 15 bases lay between the germline ends. CDR3 nucleotides: TGTGCCAGCAGCTTAGCTAACCCAGGGGAGTGGCAGTACTTC. The encoded protein is CASSLANPGEWQYF. The full variable domain, completed using reference TRBV7-9 and TRBJ2-7, is DTGVSQNPRHKITKRGQNVTFRCDPISEHNRLYWYRQTLGQGPEFLTYFQNEAQLEKSRLLSDRFSAERPKGSFSTLEIQRTEQGDSAMYLCASSLANPGEWQYFGPGTRLTVT.

The chain joins TRBV11-2 to TRBJ2-7; D gene uncertain. V was trimmed by 1 base and J by 4 bases, leaving 11 bases between them. Germline values: CDR1 SGHAT, CDR2 FQNNGV. The CDR3 spans 14 residues. The CDR3 coding sequence is TGTGCCAGCAGCTTAGTCGCTTGGTGGTACGAGCAGTACTTC. Amino acids: CASSLVAWWYEQYF.

This clone was counted once. The chain carries TRBV19 and TRBJ2-5; no firm D call. Germline CDR1 is LNHDA and CDR2 is SQIVND (reference sequence). The CDR3 is 13 residues long. The ends were cut back, 3 bases at V and 0 bases at J, with 5 bases in the middle. CDR3 sequence: CASSIPNQETQYF. The CDR3 DNA reads as TGTGCCAGTAGTATTCCCAACCAAGAGACCCAGTACTTC. Based on the CDR3 plus reference TRBV19 and TRBJ2-5, the full variable domain is DGGITQSPKYLFRKEGQNVTLSCEQNLNHDAMYWYRQDPGQGLRLIYYSQIVNDFQKGDIAEGYSVSREKKESFPLTVTSAQKNPTAFYLCASSIPNQETQYFGPGTRLLVL.

This chain links TRBV27 with TRBJ1-5, with TRBD1 matching over 11 bases. The ends lost 2 bases at V and 7 bases at J; junction bases unmatched: 10. This CDR3 is built from 17 residues. Germline CDR1 reads MNHEY; CDR2 reads SMNVEV (reference sequence). CDR3: CASSLEGWGQGDQPQHF. CDR3 bases: TGTGCCAGCAGTTTAGAGGGGTGGGGACAGGGGGACCAGCCCCAGCATTTT.

The rearrangement links TRBV10-1 to TRBJ2-1, with D possibly being TRBD2 (5 bases). Trimming cost V 2 bases and J 7 bases, with 9 bases left between them. Germline loops: CDR1 WNHNN, CDR2 SYGVQD (reference sequence). The CDR3 consists of 13 residues. CDR3 sequence (DNA): TGCGCCAGCAGTGAGGCTAGCCCGAATGAGCAGTTCTTC. This sequence encodes CASSEASPNEQFF.

The chain combines TRBV19 with TRBJ1-6; TRBD1 matches 7 bases. The trim removed 5 bases at V and 5 bases at J, leaving 12 bases unmatched. The germline V gene encodes CDR1 LNHDA and CDR2 SQIVND (reference sequence). The CDR3 has 17 amino acids. CDR3: CASSPRQGTENNSPLHF. CDR3 bases: TGTGCCAGTAGTCCTCGACAGGGTACAGAAAATAATTCACCCCTCCACTTT. Using reference TRBV19 and TRBJ1-6 for the parts outside the CDR3, the full variable domain is DGGITQSPKYLFRKEGQNVTLSCEQNLNHDAMYWYRQDPGQGLRLIYYSQIVNDFQKGDIAEGYSVSREKKESFPLTVTSAQKNPTAFYLCASSPRQGTENNSPLHFGNGTRLTVT.

Comments on this clone: Other DNA sequences in the sample encode the same CDR3. The gene calls are TRBV11-2 and TRBJ2-7; D unresolved. Germline V CDR1 and CDR2: SGHAT, FQNNGV. V lost 2 bases, J lost 4 bases, and 6 bases lay in between. CDR3 length: 12 amino acids. CDR3 bases: TGTGCCAGCAGCTTAACGAGTTACGAGCAGTACTTC. Translating it yields CASSLTSYEQYF.

The chain couples TRBV6-5 to TRBJ2-1, with D perhaps being TRBD1 or TRBD2 (5 bases each). The CDR3 totals 15 residues. Per germline, CDR1 MNHEY and CDR2 SVGAGI. The ends were cut back, 10 bases at V and 0 bases at J, with 16 bases in the middle. CDR3 sequence: CATAGAANSYNEQFF. The CDR3 nucleotides read TGTGCCACCGCCGGGGCAGCCAACTCCTACAATGAGCAGTTCTTC.

Turning to this clone: Other DNA sequences from this sample encode an identical CDR3 as well. This chain uses TRBV11-2 with TRBJ2-7; D gene uncertain. The germline V gene has CDR1 SGHAT and CDR2 FQNNGV. There are 13 residues in the CDR3. The germline V and J ends were trimmed by 0 bases and 5 bases, with 8 bases remaining between them. The CDR3 nucleotides are TGTGCCAGCAGCTTAGAGGTCGGCAACGAGCAGTACTTC. It is translated as CASSLEVGNEQYF. Full variable domain (rest looked up from reference TRBV11-2 and TRBJ2-7): EAGVAQSPRYKIIEKRQSVAFWCNPISGHATLYWYQQILGQGPKLLIQFQNNGVVDDSQLPKDRFSAERLKGVDSTLKIQPAKLEDSAVYLCASSLEVGNEQYFGPGTRLTVT.

The chain combines TRBV4-1 with TRBJ2-1, with TRBD2 identical over 9 bases. The CDR3 is made up of 17 amino acids. Per germline, CDR1 MGHRA and CDR2 YSYEKL. The J segment lost 8 bases and the V segment lost 0 bases, leaving 11 bases of the junction unmatched. This CDR3 reads CASSQDRLNEREDEQFF. The CDR3, as DNA: TGCGCCAGCAGCCAAGATAGGTTAAACGAGCGGGAGGATGAGCAGTTCTTC.

V is TRBV5-6 and J is TRBJ2-7; a weak D match, TRBD2 (6 bases). The CDR3 is 12 amino acids. Trimming took off 2 bases at V and 6 bases at J, with 9 bases between the two ends. Germline assignment: CDR1 SGHDT and CDR2 YYEEEE. CDR3 DNA: TGTGCCAGCAGCTTTGGGACTGGCGAGCAGTACTTC. It specifies CASSFGTGEQYF.

The chain combines TRBV5-1 with TRBJ2-2; no clear D. V shed 0 bases and J shed 7 bases, with 13 bases lying between them. CDR1 and CDR2 from the germline V gene are SGHRS and YFSETQ. The CDR3 spans 15 residues. The CDR3 region has the DNA TGCGCCAGCAGCTTGGAAGTCGACGGCATCGGGGAGCTGTTTTTT. Translation: CASSLEVDGIGELFF.

The V gene is TRBV2, the J gene TRBJ2-7; D perhaps matches TRBD1 (5 bases). The CDR3 loop spans 16 amino acids. Per the germline V gene, CDR1 is SNHLY and CDR2 is FYNNEI. V was cut by 4 bases and J by 0 bases, with 16 bases left in between. The DNA of the CDR3 is TGTGCCAGCAGTGCGCCCGAGACAGTTGCCTCCTACGAGCAGTACTTC. This gives the protein CASSAPETVASYEQYF.

The chain combines TRBV5-5 with TRBJ1-2, with 10 bases identical to TRBD1. Germline V gives CDR1 SGHKS, CDR2 YYEKEE (reference sequence). This CDR3 has 13 residues. J lost 7 bases, V lost 2 bases, and 2 bases had no gene match. The CDR3 DNA sequence: TGTGCCAGCAGCTTAGACAGGGGGCCTGGCTACACCTTC. Protein: CASSLDRGPGYTF. The variable domain in full, with the rest retrieved from reference TRBV5-5 and TRBJ1-2, is DAGVTQSPTHLIKTRGQQVTLRCSPISGHKSVSWYQQVLGQGPQFIFQYYEKEERGRGNFPDRFSARQFPNYSSELNVNALLLGDSALYLCASSLDRGPGYTFGSGTRLTVV.

The chain uses TRBV4-3 and TRBJ1-1; 11 nucleotides align to TRBD1. V lost 3 bases to trimming and J lost 7 bases; unmatched junction nucleotides: 1. Germline loops: CDR1 LGHNA, CDR2 YSLEER. The CDR3 is 13 amino acids. The CDR3 region is CASSQGQGVEAFF. Written as DNA, the CDR3 is TGCGCCAGCAGCCAGGGACAGGGGGTTGAAGCTTTCTTT.

Worth noting for this clone: Different DNA sequences within this sample yield the same CDR3. V gene TRBV6-6 combines with J gene TRBJ2-7; a possible D gene is TRBD1 (6 bases). Germline V gene data show CDR1 as MNHNY and CDR2 as SVGAGI (reference sequence). Trimming left V 0 bases short and J 1 base short, with 13 bases between. The CDR3 runs 16 residues. The CDR3 region has the DNA TGTGCCAGCAGTTACTCCGACAGGTCCCCTTCCTACGAGCAGTACTTC. Translated: CASSYSDRSPSYEQYF.

This chain connects TRBV6-1 to TRBJ1-6, with 7 nucleotides matching TRBD1. J gave up 7 bases and V 3 bases, and 12 bases lay outside the gene matches. Germline V gene lookup returns CDR1 MNHNS and CDR2 SASEGT. This CDR3 is 17 amino acids long. The CDR3 spells CASSDLPGQEANSPLHF. DNA of the CDR3: TGTGCCAGCAGTGATTTGCCAGGACAGGAAGCAAATTCACCCCTCCACTTT.

The chain employs TRBV6-4 and TRBJ2-1; D perhaps matches TRBD1 (5 bases). The CDR3 totals 17 residues. Germline V CDR1 and CDR2: MRHNA, SNTAGT. The ends were cut back, 5 bases at V and 4 bases at J, with 21 bases in the middle. The CDR3 region has the DNA TGTGCCAGCAGTTCCTCGCTCGGCAGGGCCGGATACAATGAGCAGTTCTTC. Translating it yields CASSSSLGRAGYNEQFF.

The V gene is TRBV9, the J gene TRBJ2-5; the D gene could be TRBD1 or TRBD2 (5 bases each). The CDR3 contains 15 residues. The V end lost 4 bases, the J end lost 5 bases, and 18 bases lay between the germline ends. CDR1 SGDLS and CDR2 YYNGEE come from the germline V gene. The CDR3 nucleotides read TGTGCCAGCAGCCCACTTGGAGGACGACAGGAGACCCAGTACTTC. Its protein product is CASSPLGGRQETQYF.

This clone was detected only once. The V and J genes are TRBV6-5 and TRBJ1-1; TRBD1 matches at 7 bases. Germline CDR1 MNHEY, CDR2 SVGAGI. J was trimmed by 2 bases and V by 8 bases; bases with no gene match: 11. The length of the CDR3 is 15 residues. CDR3 protein: CASAAGGGLNTEAFF. In DNA, the CDR3 is TGTGCCAGCGCTGCAGGGGGTGGACTTAACACTGAAGCTTTCTTT.

This chain links TRBV5-6 with TRBJ2-1; 7 bases line up with TRBD2. Germline CDR1 and CDR2: SGHDT and YYEEEE. The CDR3 is 15 residues long. With V trimmed by 5 bases and J by 5 bases, 10 bases remained unmatched. The CDR3 sequence is CASSFYSGADNEQFF. The CDR3 nucleotides read TGTGCCAGCAGTTTCTACAGCGGGGCGGACAATGAGCAGTTCTTC.

A word on this clone: The sample has other DNA sequences that encode this CDR3 too. This chain uses TRBV7-3 with TRBJ2-1; maybe TRBD2 (6 bases). This CDR3 region has 14 residues. Per germline, CDR1 SGHTA and CDR2 FQGTGA. V was shortened by 5 bases and J by 0 bases, with 8 bases between the two germline ends. CDR3 coding DNA: TGTGCCAGCAGCCCAGCGGGCTCCTACAATGAGCAGTTCTTC. Protein sequence: CASSPAGSYNEQFF.

This sequence joins TRBV7-8 and TRBJ1-5; TRBD1 matches at 7 bases. Trimming cost V 5 bases and J 7 bases; bases outside gene matches: 5. The CDR3 totals 13 residues. CDR1 SGHVS and CDR2 FQNEAQ come from the germline V gene. The CDR3 sequence is CASSPGTDQPQHF. CDR3 sequence (DNA): TGTGCCAGCAGCCCCGGGACAGACCAGCCCCAGCATTTT.

V is TRBV27 and J is TRBJ2-1; either TRBD1 or TRBD2 may supply D (5 bases each). The CDR3 covers 14 residues. V was trimmed by 4 bases and J by 6 bases, leaving 13 bases between them. The germline V gene encodes CDR1 MNHEY and CDR2 SMNVEV (reference sequence). The DNA for the CDR3 is TGTGCCAGCAGTTACACGGGGACCTTCAATGAGCAGTTCTTC. Protein: CASSYTGTFNEQFF.